This TCR beta chain was sequenced during a study of blood T cell repertoires in COVID-19. About the study: Nucleic acid was either cDNA or gDNA, and it came from T cells, B-cell-depleted T cells, or PBMCs.

Authors' analysis steps: Amplifying reference gene primers gave estimates of nucleated cell counts. Assay: immunoSEQ multiplex PCR; the TCRdb copy retains only in-frame clones and omits some. V and J calls and clone size are those listed in that table; D and trimming were worked out from the DNA. Seen here are 130,000 or so clones, 80% to 90% observed once, and the top ten hold about 10%. Germline loops: CDR1 SGHRS, CDR2 YFSETQ. The ends lost 4 bases at V and 0 bases at J; junction bases unmatched: 3. The CDR3 length is 15 residues. This chain joins TRBV5-1 and TRBJ2-3, with 9 bases aligning to TRBD1. The receptor comes from a man aged 60 to 69 with active or convalescent COVID-19. Sequencing was done on a sample of peripheral blood. The CDR3 nucleotides read TGCGCCAGCAGCCTTGGACAGGGGAGCACAGATACGCAGTATTTT. It translates to CASSLGQGSTDTQYF.